A single sample gave rise to the 13 T cell receptor beta chains below, sequenced in a study of T cells in localized non-small cell lung cancer. Repertoires were generated with immunoSEQ multiplex PCR, while TCRdb's copy carries only in-frame clones and drops some. The sample consists of 1,700 or so clones, approximately 32% of them appearing once. The specimen was normal lung tissue next to the tumor, collected before any cancer treatment. Receptor source: a female donor at least 60 years old with stage I lung adenocarcinoma.

By sample share, this clone is medium-sized. The chain combines TRBV9 with TRBJ1-1; a possible D gene is TRBD1 (6 bases). The CDR3 has 15 residues. Germline CDR1 is SGDLS and CDR2 is YYNGEE. V lost 5 bases and J 7 bases, leaving 21 bases between the germline ends. The CDR3 here is CASRWRGTREVEAFF. CDR3 DNA sequence: TGTGCCAGCAGATGGAGGGGGACACGGGAAGTTGAAGCTTTCTTT.

This clone has only one observation. CDR3 sequence (DNA): TGCAGCGTTTCAGGGGCCCAGGGGGGCTACACCTTC. It specifies CSVSGAQGGYTF. The chain links TRBV29-1 to TRBJ1-2, with D possibly TRBD1 on 6 matching bases. The CDR3 runs 12 residues. The V and J ends lost 5 bases and 8 bases respectively, with 15 bases between them. From germline, CDR1 is SQVTM and CDR2 ANQGSEA.

CDR3 DNA: TGTGCCAGCAGTTCTCCCTCGGGGGGGCTTAGCAATCAGCCCCAGCATTTT. It specifies CASSSPSGGLSNQPQHF. The rearrangement joins TRBV28 to TRBJ1-5, with a weak D call TRBD1 (6 bases). The CDR3 has 17 amino acids. V dropped 4 bases and J dropped 0 bases, with 16 bases sitting between them. The germline gives CDR1 MDHEN, CDR2 SYDVKM.

V and J are TRBV1 and TRBJ2-3; TRBD2 reflects the table's D call only, with no check against the DNA. TRBV1 is noted as a pseudogene. The CDR3 has 15 residues. The CDR3 region has the DNA TGCGCCAGCAGCCAAGAATTTAGAGGACTACCGACGCAGTATTTT. Amino acid sequence: CASSQEFRGLPTQYF.

In this sample, this clone turned up a few times. V usage is TRBV6-8 and J usage is TRBJ2-1; 9 bases line up with TRBD1. Germline V gene sequence: CDR1 MNHGY, CDR2 SAAAGT. Losses at the gene ends were 4 bases for V and 9 bases for J; bases not matched to a gene: 4. CDR3 length: 13 amino acids. The CDR3 coding sequence is TGTGCCAGCAGTTCACAGGGGGCCGGTGAGCAGTTCTTC. Protein: CASSSQGAGEQFF.

The chain employs TRBV30 and TRBJ2-7; 9 bases agree with TRBD1. From germline, CDR1 is GTSNPN and CDR2 SVGIG (reference sequence). V dropped 4 bases and J dropped 2; count of bases not matched to a gene: 9. This CDR3 region has 15 residues. CDR3 nucleotides: TGTGCCTGGAAGCACATACAGGGGGCAGCCTACGAGCAGTACTTC. It encodes CAWKHIQGAAYEQYF.

The CDR3 sequence is CASSQGKGWNGYTF. CDR3 nucleotide sequence: TGTGCCAGCAGCCAAGGGAAAGGCTGGAATGGCTACACCTTC. The chain combines TRBV14 with TRBJ1-2; no clear D. Germline CDR1 is SGHDN and CDR2 is FVKESK. V was pared by 1 base and J by 6 bases, with 12 bases between. The CDR3 totals 14 residues.

V usage is TRBV10-2 and J usage is TRBJ1-5, with unresolved D. Trimming stripped 0 bases from V and 6 bases from J, with 12 bases between. CDR3 length: 15 amino acids. The germline CDR1 and CDR2 sequences are WSHSY and SAAADI. CDR3 DNA sequence: TGCGCCAGCAGTGAGTCCTGGGGATTCGCTCAGCCCCAGCATTTT. Protein product: CASSESWGFAQPQHF.

The chain is built from TRBV9 and TRBJ1-2; 8 bases are a match to TRBD1. This CDR3 comprises 13 residues. J lost 8 bases, V lost 3 bases, and 6 bases had no gene match. CDR1 and CDR2 (germline): SGDLS, YYNGEE. In nucleotides, the CDR3 is TGTGCCAGCAGCGGCGCGACAGGGGAGGGCTACACCTTC. Translated: CASSGATGEGYTF. Full variable domain (missing parts from reference TRBV9 and TRBJ1-2): DSGVTQTPKHLITATGQRVTLRCSPRSGDLSVYWYQQSLDQGLQFLIQYYNGEERAKGNILERFSAQQFPDLHSELNLSSLELGDSALYFCASSGATGEGYTFGSGTRLTVV.

The table lists this clone with a few counts. CDR3 in amino acids: CASRTGIIGEQYF. CDR3 DNA sequence: TGTGCCAGCAGGACAGGGATAATAGGGGAGCAGTACTTC. The chain joins TRBV6-8 to TRBJ2-7, with 7 bases matching TRBD1. After removal of 6 bases from V and 7 bases from J, the junction contained 9 bases not matched to a gene. The germline V gene encodes CDR1 MNHGY and CDR2 SAAAGT. The CDR3 runs 13 residues.

This clone came up a few times. The chain uses TRBV11-3 and TRBJ1-5, with D hard to call. The germline V gene encodes CDR1 SGHNT and CDR2 YENEEA. The CDR3 is 14 amino acids. V gave up 4 bases and J gave up 4 bases, with 11 bases separating them. The CDR3 is CASSSQNKNQPQHF. The CDR3 bases are TGTGCCAGCAGCTCACAAAACAAGAATCAGCCCCAGCATTTT.

A few counts support this clone. The rearrangement joins TRBV9 to TRBJ1-4; tentatively, D is TRBD1 (5 bases). Deletions cut 4 bases from V and 7 bases from J, with 11 bases between. The CDR3 sequence is 13 residues long. Germline V CDR1 and CDR2: SGDLS, YYNGEE. The CDR3 DNA reads TGTGCCAGCAGCCAACGGGGGTTTGAAAAACTGTTTTTT. This encodes CASSQRGFEKLFF.

As regards this clone: Mismatch with germline at one junction end may stem from a read error. The chain couples TRBV18 to TRBJ2-5; 10 positions match TRBD2. The CDR3 runs 17 residues. In germline, CDR1 is KGHSH, CDR2 LQKENI. The CDR3: CASLPRLLAGGQETQYF. CDR3 in DNA: TGTGCCAGCTTACCACGTCTCTTAGCGGGGGGACAAGAGACCCAGTACTTC.